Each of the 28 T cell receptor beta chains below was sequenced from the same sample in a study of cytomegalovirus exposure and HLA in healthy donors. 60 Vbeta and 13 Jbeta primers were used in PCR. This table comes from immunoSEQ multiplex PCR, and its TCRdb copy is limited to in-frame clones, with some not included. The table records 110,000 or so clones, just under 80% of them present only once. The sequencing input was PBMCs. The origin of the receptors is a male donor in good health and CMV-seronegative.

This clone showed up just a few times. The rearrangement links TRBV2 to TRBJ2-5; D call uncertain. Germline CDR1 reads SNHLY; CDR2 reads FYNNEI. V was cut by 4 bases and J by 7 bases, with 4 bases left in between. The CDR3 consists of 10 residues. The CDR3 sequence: CASSVGTQYF. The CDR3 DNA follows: TGTGCCAGCAGTGTCGGGACCCAGTACTTC.

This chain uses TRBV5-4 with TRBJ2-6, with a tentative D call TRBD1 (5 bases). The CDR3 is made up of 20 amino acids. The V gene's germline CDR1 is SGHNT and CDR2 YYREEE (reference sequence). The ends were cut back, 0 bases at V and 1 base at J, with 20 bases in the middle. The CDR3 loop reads CASSLAQAGYLLSGANVLTF. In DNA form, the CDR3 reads TGTGCCAGCAGCTTGGCCCAAGCAGGGTACTTACTATCTGGGGCCAACGTCCTGACTTTC.

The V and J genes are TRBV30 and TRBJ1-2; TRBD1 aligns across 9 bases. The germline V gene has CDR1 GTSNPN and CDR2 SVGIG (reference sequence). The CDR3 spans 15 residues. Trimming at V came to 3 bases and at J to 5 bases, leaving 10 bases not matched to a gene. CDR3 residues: CAWSSGQGDGYGYTF. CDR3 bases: TGTGCCTGGAGCTCGGGACAGGGCGACGGGTATGGCTACACCTTC.

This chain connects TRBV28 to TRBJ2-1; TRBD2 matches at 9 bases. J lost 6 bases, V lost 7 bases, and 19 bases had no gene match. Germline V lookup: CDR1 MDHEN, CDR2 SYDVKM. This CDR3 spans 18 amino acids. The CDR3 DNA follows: TGTGCCAGCACCCCTTCCGGCCCCGGACTAGCGACGGCCAATGAGCAGTTCTTC. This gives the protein CASTPSGPGLATANEQFF.

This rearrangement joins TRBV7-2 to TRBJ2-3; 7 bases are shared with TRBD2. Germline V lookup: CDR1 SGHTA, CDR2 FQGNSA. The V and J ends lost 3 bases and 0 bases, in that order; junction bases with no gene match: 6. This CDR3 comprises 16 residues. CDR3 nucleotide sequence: TGTGCCAGCAGCTTCCCCCCGGGAGGAAGCACAGATACGCAGTATTTT. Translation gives CASSFPPGGSTDTQYF.

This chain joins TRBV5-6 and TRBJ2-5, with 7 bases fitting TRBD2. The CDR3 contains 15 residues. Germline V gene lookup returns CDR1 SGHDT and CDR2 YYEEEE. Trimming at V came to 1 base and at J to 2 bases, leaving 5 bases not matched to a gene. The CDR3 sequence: CASSLSAGEQETQYF. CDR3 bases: TGTGCCAGCAGCTTGTCGGCGGGGGAACAAGAGACCCAGTACTTC.

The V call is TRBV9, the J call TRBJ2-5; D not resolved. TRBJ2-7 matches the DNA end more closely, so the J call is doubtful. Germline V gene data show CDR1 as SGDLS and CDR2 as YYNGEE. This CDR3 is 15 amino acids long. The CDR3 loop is CASSVSPTTSYEQYF. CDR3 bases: TGTGCCAGCAGCGTTAGCCCTACGACTTCCTACGAGCAGTACTTC.

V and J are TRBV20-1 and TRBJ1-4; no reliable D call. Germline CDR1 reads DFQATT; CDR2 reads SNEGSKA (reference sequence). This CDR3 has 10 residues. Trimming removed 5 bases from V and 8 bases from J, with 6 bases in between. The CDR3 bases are TGCAGTGCTCCCAAAGAAAAACTGTTTTTT. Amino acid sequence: CSAPKEKLFF.

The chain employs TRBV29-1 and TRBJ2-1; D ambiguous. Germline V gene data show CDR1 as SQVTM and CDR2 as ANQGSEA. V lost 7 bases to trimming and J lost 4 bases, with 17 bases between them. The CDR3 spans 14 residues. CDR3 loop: CSAAVRGPYNEQFF. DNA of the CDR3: TGCAGCGCGGCAGTAAGAGGTCCTTACAATGAGCAGTTCTTC.

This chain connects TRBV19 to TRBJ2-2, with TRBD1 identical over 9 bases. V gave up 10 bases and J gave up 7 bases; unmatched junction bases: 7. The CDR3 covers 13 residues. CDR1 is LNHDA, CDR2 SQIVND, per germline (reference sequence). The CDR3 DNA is TGTGCCACCGGGACAGGGATGGGCGGGGAGCTGTTTTTT. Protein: CATGTGMGGELFF.

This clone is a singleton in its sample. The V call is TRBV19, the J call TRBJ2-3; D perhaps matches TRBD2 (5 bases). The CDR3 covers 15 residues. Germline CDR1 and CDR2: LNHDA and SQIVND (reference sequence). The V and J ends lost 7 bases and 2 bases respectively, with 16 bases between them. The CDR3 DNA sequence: TGTGCCAGTACCCGGAGGAATACTATCACAGATACGCAGTATTTT. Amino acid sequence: CASTRRNTITDTQYF.

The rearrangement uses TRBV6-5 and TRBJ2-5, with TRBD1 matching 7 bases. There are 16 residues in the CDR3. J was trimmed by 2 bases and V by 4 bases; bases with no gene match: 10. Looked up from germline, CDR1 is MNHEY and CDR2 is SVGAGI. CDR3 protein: CASSSGQILSQETQYF. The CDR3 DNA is TGTGCCAGCAGTTCGGGACAGATCCTATCTCAAGAGACCCAGTACTTC.

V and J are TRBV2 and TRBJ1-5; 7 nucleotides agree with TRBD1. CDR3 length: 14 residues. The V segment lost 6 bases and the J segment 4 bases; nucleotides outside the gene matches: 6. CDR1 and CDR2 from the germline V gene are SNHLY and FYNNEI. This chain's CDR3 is CASSDRVVNQPQHF. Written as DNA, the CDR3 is TGTGCCAGCAGCGACAGGGTAGTTAATCAGCCCCAGCATTTT. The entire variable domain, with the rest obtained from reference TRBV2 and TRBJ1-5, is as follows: EPEVTQTPSHQVTQMGQEVILRCVPISNHLYFYWYRQILGQKVEFLVSFYNNEISEKSEIFDDQFSVERPDGSNFTLKIRSTKLEDSAMYFCASSDRVVNQPQHFGDGTRLSIL.

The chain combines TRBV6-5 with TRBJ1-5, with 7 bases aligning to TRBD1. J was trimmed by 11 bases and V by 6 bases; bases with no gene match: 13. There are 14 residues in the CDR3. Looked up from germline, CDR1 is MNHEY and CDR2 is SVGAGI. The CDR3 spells CASSPDRVGWTQHF. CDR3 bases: TGTGCCAGCAGCCCCGACAGGGTTGGGTGGACCCAGCATTTT.

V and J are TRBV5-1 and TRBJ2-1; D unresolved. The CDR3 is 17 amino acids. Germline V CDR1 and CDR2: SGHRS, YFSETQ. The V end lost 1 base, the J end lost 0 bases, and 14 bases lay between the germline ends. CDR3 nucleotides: TGCGCCAGCAGCTTGTCTTCGGCTCGGAGCTCCTACAATGAGCAGTTCTTC. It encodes CASSLSSARSSYNEQFF.

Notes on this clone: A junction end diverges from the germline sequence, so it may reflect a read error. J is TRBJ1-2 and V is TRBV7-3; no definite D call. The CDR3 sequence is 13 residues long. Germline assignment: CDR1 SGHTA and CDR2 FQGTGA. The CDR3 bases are TGTGCCAGCAGCCTATCTTCCACCGATTCCAGGTCCTTC. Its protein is CASSLSSTDSRSF.

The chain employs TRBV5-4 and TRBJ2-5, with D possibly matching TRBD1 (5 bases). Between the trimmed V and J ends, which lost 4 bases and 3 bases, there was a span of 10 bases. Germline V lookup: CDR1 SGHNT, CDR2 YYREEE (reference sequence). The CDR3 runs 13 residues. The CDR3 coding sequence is TGTGCCAGCAGCAGAGGCAGGGAAGAGACCCAGTACTTC. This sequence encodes CASSRGREETQYF.

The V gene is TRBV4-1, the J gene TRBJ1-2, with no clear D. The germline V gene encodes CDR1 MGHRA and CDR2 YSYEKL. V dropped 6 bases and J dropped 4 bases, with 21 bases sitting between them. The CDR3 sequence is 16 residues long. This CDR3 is CASSPSPTPGRYGYTF. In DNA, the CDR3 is TGCGCCAGCAGTCCTTCCCCCACCCCAGGCCGCTATGGCTACACCTTC.

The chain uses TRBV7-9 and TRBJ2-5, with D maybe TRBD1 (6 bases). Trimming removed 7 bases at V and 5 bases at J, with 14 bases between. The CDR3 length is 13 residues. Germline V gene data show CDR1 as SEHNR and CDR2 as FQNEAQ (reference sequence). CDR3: CASTYRDEETQYF. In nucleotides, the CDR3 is TGTGCCAGCACCTACAGGGACGAGGAGACCCAGTACTTC.

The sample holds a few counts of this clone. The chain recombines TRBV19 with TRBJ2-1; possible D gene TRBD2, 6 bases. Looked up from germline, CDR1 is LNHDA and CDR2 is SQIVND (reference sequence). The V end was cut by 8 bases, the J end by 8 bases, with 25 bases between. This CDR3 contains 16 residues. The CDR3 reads CASAGLETSLFDEQFF. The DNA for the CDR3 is TGTGCCAGTGCAGGGCTGGAAACTAGCCTCTTCGATGAGCAGTTCTTC.

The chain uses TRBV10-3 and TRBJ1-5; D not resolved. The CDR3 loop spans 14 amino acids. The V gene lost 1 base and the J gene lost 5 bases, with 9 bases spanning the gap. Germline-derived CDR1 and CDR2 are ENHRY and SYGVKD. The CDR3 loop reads CAISELRADQPQHF. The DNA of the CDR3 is TGTGCCATCAGTGAGTTGAGGGCCGATCAGCCCCAGCATTTT.

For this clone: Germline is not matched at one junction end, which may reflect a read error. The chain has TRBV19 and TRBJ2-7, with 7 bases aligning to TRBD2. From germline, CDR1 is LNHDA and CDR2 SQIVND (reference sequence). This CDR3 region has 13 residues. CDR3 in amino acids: CASSLREMDEQYF. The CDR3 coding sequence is TGTGCTAGTAGTCTGCGGGAGATGGATGAGCAGTACTTC.

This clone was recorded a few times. CDR3 DNA sequence: TGCGCCAGCAGCAAAGGACAGGCGAACACTGAAGCTTTCTTT. Translating gives CASSKGQANTEAFF. The chain links TRBV5-1 to TRBJ1-1; 7 bases fit TRBD1. CDR1 SGHRS and CDR2 YFSETQ come from the germline V gene. This CDR3 is 14 amino acids long. The ends lost 4 bases at V and 1 base at J; junction bases unmatched: 4.

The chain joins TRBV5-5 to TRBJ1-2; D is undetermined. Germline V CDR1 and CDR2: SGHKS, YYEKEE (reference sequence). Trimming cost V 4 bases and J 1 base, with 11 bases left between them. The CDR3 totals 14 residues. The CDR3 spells CASSPGLDNYGYTF. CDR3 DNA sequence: TGTGCCAGCAGCCCTGGACTGGATAACTATGGCTACACCTTC.

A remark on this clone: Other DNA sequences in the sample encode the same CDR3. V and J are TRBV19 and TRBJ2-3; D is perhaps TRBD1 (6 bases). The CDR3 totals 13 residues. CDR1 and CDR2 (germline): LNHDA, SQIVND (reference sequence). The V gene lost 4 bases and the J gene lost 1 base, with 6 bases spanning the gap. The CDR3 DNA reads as TGTGCCAGTAGTACAGGGGGCACAGATACGCAGTATTTT. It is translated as CASSTGGTDTQYF.

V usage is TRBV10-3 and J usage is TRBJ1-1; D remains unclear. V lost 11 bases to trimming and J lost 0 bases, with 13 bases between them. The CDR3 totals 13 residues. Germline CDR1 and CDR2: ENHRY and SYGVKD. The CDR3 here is CAVRRDLNTEAFF. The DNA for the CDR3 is TGTGCCGTAAGGAGGGATTTGAACACTGAAGCTTTCTTT.

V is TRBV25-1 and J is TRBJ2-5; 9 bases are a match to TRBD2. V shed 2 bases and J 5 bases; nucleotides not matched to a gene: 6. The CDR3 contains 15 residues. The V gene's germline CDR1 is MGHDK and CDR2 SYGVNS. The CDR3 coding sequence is TGTGCCAGCAGTGAAGGGGCGGGAGGGCGGGAGACCCAGTACTTC. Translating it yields CASSEGAGGRETQYF. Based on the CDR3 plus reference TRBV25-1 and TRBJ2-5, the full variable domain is EADIYQTPRYLVIGTGKKITLECSQTMGHDKMYWYQQDPGMELHLIHYSYGVNSTEKGDLSSESTVSRIRTEHFPLTLESARPSHTSQYLCASSEGAGGRETQYFGPGTRLLVL.

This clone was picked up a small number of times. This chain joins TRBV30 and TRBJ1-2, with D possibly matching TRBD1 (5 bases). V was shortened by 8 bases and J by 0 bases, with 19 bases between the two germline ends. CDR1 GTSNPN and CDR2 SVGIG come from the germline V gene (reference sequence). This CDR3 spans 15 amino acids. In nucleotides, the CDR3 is TGTGCCCCCCCCGGAGGGGCGGCGGCTAACTATGGCTACACCTTC. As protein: CAPPGGAAANYGYTF.